The T cell receptor beta chain described here comes from a study of patients and donors after allogeneic stem cell transplantation. TCRdb re-called the RT-PCR reads with MiXCR, one entry per CDR3 protein. The table includes about 200,000 distinct CDR3 sequences, about 40% detected once. The CDR3 totals 12 residues. Per germline, CDR1 KGHSH and CDR2 LQKENI. V lost 4 bases to trimming and J lost 2 bases, with 6 bases between them. This chain joins TRBV18 and TRBJ2-7; the D is unclear. The clonotype was recovered from a human donor who was either an allogeneic HSCT recipient or a stem cell or donor lymphocyte infusion donor (not recorded which). It is not recorded whose cells these are; they may come from a transplant donor. Input material: blood, either unsorted or a sorted T cell fraction (not recorded which). DNA for the CDR3: TGTGCCAGCTCACTACTCACCTACGAGCAGTACTTC. Residues: CASSLLTYEQYF.